This entry describes one T cell receptor beta chain. Its antigen is currently not known. No much larger clonotype is one base removed from it; base qualities were not supplied. V gives up 1 base and J gives up 4 bases, and the segment between their germline ends measures 16 bases. The CDR3 runs 16 residues from the cysteine to the phenylalanine. The DNA shown is the 48-base CDR3, in frame from base 1. The germline V gene sets CDR1 to MDHEN and CDR2 to SYDVKM. RNA was extracted using the RNeasy kit, and roughly 0.5 to 1 ug of the RNA was reverse transcribed with random hexamers. The immunoSEQ multiplex PCR assay, covering 54 Vbeta and 13 Jbeta segments, was used to amplify TCR beta CDR3 regions. PCR amplification bias was corrected by using a synthetic template baseline for primer optimization and computational correction. On the authors' methods: Reads were assigned to V, D and J genes according to IMGT and analyzed in immunoSEQ Analyzer, with only productive sequences retained. To calculate clonality, Shannon entropy was normalized by log2 of the number of productive unique sequences and then subtracted from one. For each patient and control, public and private clones were evaluated within the 100 most prevalent clones. Clones were defined as Susac-specific when absent from the healthy and MS cohorts, from some 1,100 published viral clones and from other ImmuneACCESS disease sequences. TCRdb redid the processing of the public reads, applying fastp at Q25 and MiXCR, and retained in-frame beta chains. Rows merge per CDR3 protein into single entries with the most common DNA and genes. TCRdb, not the original authors, processed these V and J calls. Present in this sample are about 190,000 distinct CDR3 sequences, under 95% of which were seen just once. Around 0.1% of the sample is taken by the ten largest.

High-throughput TCR beta sequencing profiled peripheral blood CD8+ and CD4+ T cells from healthy donors, Susac syndrome patients and multiple sclerosis patients. Healthy donors were included as age- and sex-matched controls. CD8+ TEMRA cells were enriched by FACS, while bulk CD8+ and CD4+ T cells were purified by magnetic negative isolation. Blood was collected in EDTA tubes and processed within 24 hours, with PBMCs isolated through density gradient centrifugation. PBMCs destined for TCR sequencing were cryopreserved in liquid nitrogen and later thawed in a 37 °C water bath. Purity of sorted or isolated CD4+, CD8+ and CD8+ TEMRA cells was at least 90%. These data are taken from a study of CD8 T cells in Susac syndrome (dated by TCRdb to the late 2010s). Broadly, across the study: The study used repertoire sequencing to test whether antigen drove CD8+ T cell activation and differentiation in Susac syndrome. Results and caveats for the whole study, not just this receptor: The study acknowledged that relatively few individuals were included in the TCR sequencing and HLA analysis.

The clonotype comes from a human donor in good health. Rearrangement joined TRBV28 to TRBJ2-5, and perhaps TRBD1 as D gene, on 5 matching bases. Input material: CD4+ T cells from PBMCs. The CDR3 sequence is CASSLSPGLRVETQYF. The DNA reads as follows: TGTGCCAGCAGTTTATCCCCAGGGCTTCGAGTAGAGACCCAGTACTTC.